This paragraph covers one T cell receptor (beta chain) sequence. What it recognizes is unknown. The CDR3 extends over 13 amino acids. The germline V gene encodes CDR1 LNHDA and CDR2 SQIVND (reference sequence). Trimming took 6 bases from V and 4 from J, leaving 12 bases between them. The data belong to a study of cytotoxic CD8 clonotypes in ibrutinib-treated CLL. Whole-study context: The patients comprised roughly 10 relapsed/refractory and some 15 treatment-naive cases, 17 IGHV unmutated. Partial response was seen in about 24 patients and complete response in 2; after median around 5.5 years, approximately 14 stayed remitted, around 12 progressed.

Method: immunoSEQ multiplex PCR; TCRdb's copy keeps in-frame clones and lacks some. The sample records tens of thousands of clones, 70% to 90% being singletons. Study findings and constraints: There were few public clonotypes, and on treatment they contracted or stayed stable. Patients had baseline clonality above age-matched healthy donors, and this clonality moved with circulating CD8+ T-cell counts.

J is TRBJ1-2 and V is TRBV19; D may be TRBD1 (6 bases). The input for sequencing was PBMCs, taken before ibrutinib treatment. The sequence was obtained from a human donor with chronic lymphocytic leukemia. In nucleotides, the CDR3 is TGTGCCAGTAGGGTCAGAGGGGGCTATGGCTACACCTTC. Amino acids: CASRVRGGYGYTF.